The clone carrying this T cell receptor (beta chain) was detected only a few times. The data were produced by immunoSEQ multiplex PCR, yet TCRdb's version contains in-frame clones alone and is incomplete. Of roughly 480,000 clones listed, 80% to 90% were seen once; the top ten hold approximately 0.9%. These data come from a study of blood T cell repertoires in COVID-19. Across the study: Acute and convalescent COVID-19 specimens originated in the United States, Italy and Spain.

Germline V lookup: CDR1 PRHDT, CDR2 FYEKMQ (reference sequence). V lost 0 bases to trimming and J lost 2 bases; unmatched junction nucleotides: 4. This CDR3 comprises 17 residues. The sample taken for sequencing was peripheral blood. The receptor comes from a man aged 18 to 30 with COVID-19, enrolled during active disease. The J gene is TRBJ2-3, the V gene TRBV13, with 11 positions matching TRBD2. The CDR3 sequence is CASSLGLAGGHTDTQYF. The CDR3 region has the DNA TGTGCCAGCAGCTTAGGTCTAGCGGGGGGCCACACAGATACGCAGTATTTT.